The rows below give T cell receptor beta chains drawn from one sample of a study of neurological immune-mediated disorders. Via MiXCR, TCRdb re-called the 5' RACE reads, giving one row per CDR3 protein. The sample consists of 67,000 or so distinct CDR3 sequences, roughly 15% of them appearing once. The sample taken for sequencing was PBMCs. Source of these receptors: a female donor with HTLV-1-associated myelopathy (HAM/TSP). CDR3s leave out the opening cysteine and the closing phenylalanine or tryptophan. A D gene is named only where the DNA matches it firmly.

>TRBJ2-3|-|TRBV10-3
AISATESRTDTQY
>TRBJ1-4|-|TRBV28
ASRGDSNEKLF
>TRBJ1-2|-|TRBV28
ASKEVSNYGYT
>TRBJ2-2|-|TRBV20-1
SARSSLNTGELF
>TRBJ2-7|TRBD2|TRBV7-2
ASSVGTSRSRIGYEQY
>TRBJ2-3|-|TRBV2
ASSPGTTQY
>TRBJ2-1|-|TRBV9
ASSVRGGEQF
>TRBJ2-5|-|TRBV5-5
ASSLEGGKTQY
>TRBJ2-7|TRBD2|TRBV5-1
ASRAGALSYEQY
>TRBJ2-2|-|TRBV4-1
ASSQENLQARTGELF
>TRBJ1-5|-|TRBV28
ASSLDRVGFGYNQPQH
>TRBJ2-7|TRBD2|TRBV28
ASSPIAGGLYEQY
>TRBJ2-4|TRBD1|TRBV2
ASTVGQGRSKNIQY
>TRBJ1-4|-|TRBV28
ASSFQTGHSEKLF
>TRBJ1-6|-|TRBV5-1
ASSLGERNSPLH
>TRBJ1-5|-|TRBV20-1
SARIYQGNQPQH
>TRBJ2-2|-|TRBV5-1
ASSLDRITGELF
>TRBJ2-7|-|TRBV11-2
ASSSTHGDYEQY
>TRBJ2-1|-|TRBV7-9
ASSFSLGGTYNEQF
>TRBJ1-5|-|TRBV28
ASSLWESNQPQH
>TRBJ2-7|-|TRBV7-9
ASSSVNYEQY
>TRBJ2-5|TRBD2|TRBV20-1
SATSGGETQY
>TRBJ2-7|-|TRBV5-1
ASSLSMVFEQY
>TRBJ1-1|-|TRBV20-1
SARDLGTNTEAF
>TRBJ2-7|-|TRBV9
ASSPGQTSSYEQY
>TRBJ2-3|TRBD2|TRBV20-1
SAETSGGSADTQY
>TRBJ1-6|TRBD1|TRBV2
ATGQGNSPLH
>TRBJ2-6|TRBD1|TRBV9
ASSVGKQGTGANVLT
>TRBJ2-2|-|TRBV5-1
ASSPGSNTGELF
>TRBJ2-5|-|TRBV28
ASNIRVGYQETQY
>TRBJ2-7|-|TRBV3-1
ASSRYTGTHYEQY
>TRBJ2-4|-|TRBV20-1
SATEARGAAKNIQY
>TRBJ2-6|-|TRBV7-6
ASSFGFSGANVLT
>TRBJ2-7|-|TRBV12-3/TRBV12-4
ASSPKSSRGAYEQY
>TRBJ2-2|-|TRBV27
ASNTGNWKLF
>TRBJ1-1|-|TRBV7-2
ASSLRATEAF
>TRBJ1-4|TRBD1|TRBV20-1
RATGSNEKLF
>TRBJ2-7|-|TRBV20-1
SARDNRVGWSEQY
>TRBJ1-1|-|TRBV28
ASSFGSNTEAF
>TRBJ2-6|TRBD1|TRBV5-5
ASSPQGAAGANVLT
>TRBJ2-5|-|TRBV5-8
ASSSQGSVETQY
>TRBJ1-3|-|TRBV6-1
ASSEDGGSGNTIY
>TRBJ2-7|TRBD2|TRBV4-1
ASSQGVRTSGDSYEQY
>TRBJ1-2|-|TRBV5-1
ASGGYRVLGYT
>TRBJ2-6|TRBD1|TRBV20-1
SAQILPLGQGHSGANVLT
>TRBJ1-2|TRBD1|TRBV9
ASSVETGAAVGYT
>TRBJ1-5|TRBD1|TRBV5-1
ASSLEAGGQPQH
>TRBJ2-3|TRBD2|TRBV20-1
SASRSGGGNTQY
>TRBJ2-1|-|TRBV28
ASSFIGAAYNEQF
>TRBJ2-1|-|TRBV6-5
ASSSQFSYNEQF
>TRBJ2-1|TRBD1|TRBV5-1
ASSLPGQGADEQF
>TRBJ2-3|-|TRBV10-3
AIAAGNTDTQY
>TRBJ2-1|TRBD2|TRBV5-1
ASSPTASGGFNNEQF
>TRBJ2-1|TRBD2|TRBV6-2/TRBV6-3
ASSYSALAGGLYNEQF
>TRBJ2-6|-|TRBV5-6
ASSYGIIAGANVLT
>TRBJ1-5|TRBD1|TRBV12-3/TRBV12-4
ASSLSARGRGQPQH
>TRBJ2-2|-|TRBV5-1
ASSLDGSSTGELF
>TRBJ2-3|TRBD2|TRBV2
ASSERVGASGGRGGDTQY
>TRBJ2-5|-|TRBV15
ATSRGAGFEETQY